This entry lists 4 T cell receptor beta chains sequenced from one sample in a study of T cell responses to AZD1222 COVID-19 vaccine. Assay: immunoSEQ multiplex PCR; the TCRdb copy retains only in-frame clones and omits some. The sample carries about 140,000 clones, 85% to 95% recorded once. The sample consisted of peripheral blood, taken on day 0 of AZD1222 vaccination. These TCRs come from an adult in good health.

The chain links TRBV5-4 to TRBJ1-6; the D is unclear. Trimming removed 0 bases at V and 7 bases at J, with 11 bases between. Germline values: CDR1 SGHNT, CDR2 YYREEE (reference sequence). This CDR3 has 15 amino acids. DNA of the CDR3: TGTGCCAGCAGCTTGGACAGTCGGAAGAATTCACCCCTCCACTTT. This encodes CASSLDSRKNSPLHF.

The chain has TRBV28 and TRBJ2-7, with 8 bases identical to TRBD2. The CDR3 consists of 14 residues. CDR1 is MDHEN and CDR2 is SYDVKM in the germline V gene. After removal of 7 bases from V and 5 bases from J, the junction contained 10 bases not matched to a gene. CDR3 coding DNA: TGTGCCAGCACCCTGGTCGGGAGGGAGAACGAGCAGTACTTC. Its protein is CASTLVGRENEQYF.

The V call is TRBV3-1 (or the pseudogene TRBV3-2), the J call TRBJ1-5, with unresolved D. Trimming took off 2 bases at V and 6 bases at J, with 5 bases between the two ends. The CDR3 consists of 12 residues. CDR1 and CDR2 (germline): LGHDT, YNNKEL (reference sequence). Here the CDR3 DNA reads TGTGCCAGCAGCCAATGGGGTCAGCCCCAGCATTTT. The encoded protein is CASSQWGQPQHF.

The V and J genes are TRBV5-8 and TRBJ2-7, with D perhaps matching TRBD1 (6 bases). This CDR3 is 15 amino acids long. Germline assignment: CDR1 SGHTS and CDR2 YDEGEE. Trimming pared 4 bases from V and 2 bases from J, leaving 16 bases between. The CDR3 is CASSPHRVRAYEQYF. As DNA, the CDR3 is TGTGCCAGCAGCCCCCACAGGGTTAGGGCCTACGAGCAGTACTTC.